This TCR beta chain was captured by sequencing in a study of blood T cell repertoires in COVID-19. On the study more broadly: T cells, B-cell-depleted T cells, or PBMCs supplied cDNA or gDNA.

The V gene lost 7 bases and the J gene lost 1 base, with 19 bases spanning the gap. Germline-derived CDR1 and CDR2 are LNHDA and SQIVND (reference sequence). CDR3 length equals 16 residues. Profiled with immunoSEQ multiplex PCR; TCRdb holds only in-frame clones, not every one. The sample holds approximately 400,000 clones, around 84% seen once. Sequences were obtained from peripheral blood. The chain combines TRBV19 with TRBJ1-1; a weak D match, TRBD1 (5 bases). This clonotype was sampled from a human donor with acute or convalescent COVID-19. The donor label of this sample is uncertain. Here the CDR3 DNA reads TGTGCCAGTACTCTAGGGCAGGCGGGGGGGAACACTGAAGCTTTCTTT. This gives the protein CASTLGQAGGNTEAFF.